These T cell receptor beta chains were read from a single sample in a study of T cell responses to AZD1222 COVID-19 vaccine. The table came from immunoSEQ multiplex PCR; TCRdb's copy has only in-frame clones and leaves some out. Of roughly 96,000 clones listed, around 87% are singletons. Sequencing used peripheral blood, obtained on day 0 of AZD1222 vaccination. The origin of the receptors is an adult in good health. Both conserved end residues are part of each CDR3. A D gene is named only where the DNA matches it firmly. Clone size is stated in some rows and not others, as once, few, many or a class when expanded.

>.|TRBV7-9|.|TRBJ2-3
CASSSANTQYF
TGTGCCAGCAGCTCCGCGAATACGCAGTATTTT
>TRBD2|TRBV5-1|.|TRBJ2-1
CASSFGGSSYNEQFF
TGCGCCAGCAGCTTCGGGGGGAGCTCCTACAATGAGCAGTTCTTC
>TRBD2|TRBV5-1|.|TRBJ2-7
CASSPGTSGLNRPYEQYF
TGCGCCAGCAGCCCCGGGACTAGCGGCCTAAATAGACCCTACGAGCAGTACTTC
>TRBD2|TRBV7-2|.|TRBJ2-7
CASSLIAGGRSYEQYF
TGTGCCAGCAGCTTAATTGCGGGAGGGCGTTCCTACGAGCAGTACTTC
>TRBD1|TRBV3-1/TRBV3-2|.|TRBJ1-2
CASSQDNYRGHGGNYGYTF
TGTGCCAGCAGCCAAGATAATTACAGGGGGCATGGAGGTAACTATGGCTACACCTTC
>.|TRBV6-2/TRBV6-3|.|TRBJ1-5
CASSYDGSYSNQPQHF
TGTGCCAGCAGTTACGATGGCAGTTATAGCAATCAGCCCCAGCATTTT
>TRBD1|TRBV4-1|few|TRBJ2-5
CASSQTRWDSQETQYF
TGCGCCAGCAGCCAAACCCGATGGGACAGCCAAGAGACCCAGTACTTC
>TRBD1|TRBV7-7|.|TRBJ2-2
CASSLVGRGSTGELFF
TGTGCTAGCAGCTTAGTGGGCAGGGGGAGCACCGGGGAGCTGTTTTTT
>TRBD1|TRBV27|few|TRBJ2-2
CASSLTGSNTGELFF
TGTGCCAGCAGTCTGACAGGGTCGAACACCGGGGAGCTGTTTTTT
>.|TRBV6-4|large|TRBJ2-2
CASSDSQGNTGELFF
TGTGCCAGCAGTGACTCACAGGGGAACACCGGGGAGCTGTTTTTT
>.|TRBV11-3|.|TRBJ1-1
CASSRGPGPNTEAFF
TGTGCCAGCAGCCGAGGCCCCGGGCCTAACACTGAAGCTTTCTTT
>.|TRBV3-1/TRBV3-2|.|TRBJ2-7
CASSQVREGEQYF
TGTGCCAGCAGCCAAGTTCGCGAGGGCGAGCAGTACTTC
>TRBD1|TRBV2|once|TRBJ2-7
CASSLDRRQSYEQYF
TGTGCCAGCAGTCTGGACAGGCGACAGTCCTACGAGCAGTACTTC
>TRBD2|TRBV7-3|.|TRBJ2-5
CASSPGTSGRAREETQYF
TGTGCCAGCAGCCCAGGGACTAGCGGGAGGGCCCGTGAGGAGACCCAGTACTTC
>.|TRBV30|.|TRBJ2-2
CAWSVRRAPGELFF
TGTGCCTGGAGTGTACGGAGGGCCCCCGGGGAGCTGTTTTTT
>TRBD1|TRBV6-1|.|TRBJ2-7
CASSRGQGVYEQYF
TGTGCCAGCAGTCGGGGACAGGGGGTTTACGAGCAGTACTTC
>.|TRBV27|.|TRBJ2-1
CARGSSYNEQFF
TGTGCCAGGGGGAGCTCCTACAATGAGCAGTTCTTC